Listed here are 12 T cell receptor beta chains from one sample, sequenced in a study of blood T cells in healthy people across ages. Together with a sample-barcoded 5' primer, a J-beta primer mix was included in a second PCR lasting roughly 6 to 12 cycles. TCRdb used MiXCR to reprocess the 5' RACE reads, holding one entry per CDR3 protein. The sample records about 1 million distinct CDR3 sequences, under 55% being singletons. The material sequenced was blood. All receptors come from a woman between 55 and 75 years old in good health.

This chain uses TRBV5-1 with TRBJ2-6, with D possibly matching TRBD1 (5 bases). CDR1 and CDR2 (germline): SGHRS, YFSETQ. V lost 0 bases, J lost 1 base, and 11 bases lay in between. The CDR3 is 17 residues long. In DNA form, the CDR3 reads TGCGCCAGCAGCTTGGCTGGCAGGGTTTCTGGGGCCAACGTCCTGACTTTC. As protein: CASSLAGRVSGANVLTF.

In its sample, this clonotype was seen a few times. The rearrangement uses TRBV3-1 and TRBJ1-1; D might be TRBD1 (5 bases). CDR1 is LGHDT and CDR2 is YNNKEL in the germline V gene (reference sequence). V was clipped by 0 bases and J by 6 bases, with 14 bases between them. This CDR3 has 15 amino acids. CDR3 sequence (DNA): TGTGCCAGCAGCCAAGAGCGGGCAGGGCAGGCTGAAGCTTTCTTT. Translating it yields CASSQERAGQAEAFF.

This clonotype was observed many times. The chain couples TRBV12-3 or TRBV12-4 to TRBJ2-3; 7 positions agree with TRBD2. Trimming took 6 bases from V and 0 from J; bases not matched to a gene: 6. CDR3 length equals 15 residues. The CDR3 region has the DNA TGTGCCAGCAGCCCCGGGACTACTAGCACAGATACGCAGTATTTT. Residues: CASSPGTTSTDTQYF.

Only a few counts were recorded for this clonotype. The chain employs TRBV25-1 and TRBJ1-2; 11 bases map to TRBD1. Germline V gene data show CDR1 as MGHDK and CDR2 as SYGVNS. V lost 4 bases, J lost 7 bases, and 2 bases stayed unmatched. This CDR3 contains 13 residues. The CDR3 reads CASSAGQGAGYTF. The CDR3 DNA sequence: TGTGCCAGCAGTGCCGGACAGGGGGCTGGCTACACCTTC.

As for this clonotype: Germline and junction disagree at one end, which may indicate a read error. The V call is TRBV7-6, the J call TRBJ1-4, with 12 bases that match TRBD1. Looked up from germline, CDR1 is SGHVS and CDR2 is FNYEAQ. The CDR3 contains 16 residues. The CDR3 loop reads CASSLGAGTGGGKPFF. CDR3 bases: TGTGCCAGCAGCTTAGGGGCCGGGACAGGGGGCGGAAAACCGTTTTTT.

The V and J genes are TRBV27 and TRBJ2-5; TRBD1 matches 9 bases. Germline CDR1 MNHEY, CDR2 SMNVEV (reference sequence). The CDR3 sequence is 14 residues long. Unmatched junction bases numbered 13, after V lost 6 bases and J lost 11 bases. The CDR3 protein is CASSPGTGPYGQYF. CDR3 DNA sequence: TGTGCCAGCAGCCCCGGGACAGGGCCCTACGGGCAGTACTTC.

This clonotype appeared a few times. This chain connects TRBV28 to TRBJ2-3; D uncertain. Germline CDR1 MDHEN, CDR2 SYDVKM. The V gene lost 5 bases and the J gene lost 5 bases, with 8 bases spanning the gap. The CDR3 totals 12 residues. As DNA, the CDR3 is TGTGCCAGCAGTCGCTTCGGAGATACGCAGTATTTT. Residues: CASSRFGDTQYF.

This rearrangement joins TRBV5-1 to TRBJ2-1; tentatively, D is TRBD2 (5 bases). The CDR3 length is 18 residues. Trimming took 2 bases from V and 1 from J, leaving 19 bases between them. Germline-derived CDR1 and CDR2 are SGHRS and YFSETQ. The CDR3 nucleotides read TGCGCCAGCAGCTTCGGGTACGGGAAGTCCCCTTCCTACAATGAGCAGTTCTTC. Translation gives CASSFGYGKSPSYNEQFF.

This chain connects TRBV7-8 to TRBJ2-5; D call uncertain. Trimming pared 0 bases from V and 5 bases from J, leaving 7 bases between. Germline lookup yields CDR1 SGHVS and CDR2 FQNEAQ. This CDR3 has 13 amino acids. DNA for the CDR3: TGTGCCAGCAGCTTAGCGATTCGGGAGACCCAGTACTTC. Its translation: CASSLAIRETQYF.

The chain is built from TRBV12-3 or TRBV12-4 and TRBJ2-1; D possibly corresponds to TRBD1 (6 bases). The ends were cut back, 5 bases at V and 7 bases at J, with 15 bases in the middle. This CDR3 region has 14 residues. The CDR3 DNA is TGTGCCAGCAGTCAAAAGCCAGGACAGAATGAGCAGTTCTTC. Residues: CASSQKPGQNEQFF.

This clonotype came up many times. This chain uses TRBV28 with TRBJ2-1, with D hard to call. Between the trimmed V and J ends, which lost 9 bases and 10 bases, there was a span of 13 bases. Germline V gene sequence: CDR1 MDHEN, CDR2 SYDVKM. This CDR3 is built from 11 residues. The DNA for the CDR3 is TGTGCCAGTGCCGTGCGGAACGAGCAGTTCTTC. Residues: CASAVRNEQFF. Together with reference TRBV28 and TRBJ2-1, the CDR3 gives the full variable domain: DVKVTQSSRYLVKRTGEKVFLECVQDMDHENMFWYRQDPGLGLRLIYFSYDVKMKEKGDIPEGYSVSREKKERFSLILESASTNQTSMYLCASAVRNEQFFGPGTRLTVL.

The rearrangement joins TRBV7-3 to TRBJ2-7; D is unresolved. V was shortened by 2 bases and J by 7 bases, with 18 bases between the two germline ends. Germline assignment: CDR1 SGHTA and CDR2 FQGTGA. The CDR3 is 15 amino acids. The CDR3 reads CASSLEAASYNEQYF. Written as DNA, the CDR3 is TGTGCCAGCAGCTTAGAGGCGGCCTCCTACAATGAGCAGTACTTC. The whole variable domain, remainder taken from reference TRBV7-3 and TRBJ2-7, is GAGVSQTPSNKVTEKGKYVELRCDPISGHTALYWYRQSLGQGPEFLIYFQGTGAADDSGLPNDRFFAVRPEGSVSTLKIQRTERGDSAVYLCASSLEAASYNEQYFGPGTRLTVT.